This paragraph reports one T cell receptor beta chain. Its matching antigen is unknown. The data originate from a study of resident and recirculating memory T cells in vitiligo. CDR3 size: 16 residues. The germline gives CDR1 SGHTA, CDR2 FQGTGA. V was clipped by 5 bases and J by 7 bases; unmatched bases: 12. General study findings and limits: Sequences differed between biopsy sites and patients, suggesting private specificity.

No vitiligo treatment was given during the prior three months. The protocol was immunoSEQ multiplex PCR, while the TCRdb copy is restricted to in-frame clones and leaves out a portion. The table has tens of thousands of clones, roughly nine tenths seen once; the top ten hold approximately 5.4%. This sequence joins TRBV7-3 and TRBJ2-1, with 9 positions matching TRBD2. The TCR was taken from a male donor with vitiligo. Sequenced sample: blood. The CDR3 reads CASSPGASGTRNEQFF. In DNA form, the CDR3 reads TGTGCCAGCAGCCCTGGCGCTAGCGGGACGAGGAATGAGCAGTTCTTC.